These 24 T cell receptor beta chains share one sample of origin, sequenced in a study of cytomegalovirus exposure and HLA in healthy donors. The method was immunoSEQ multiplex PCR; TCRdb's version includes in-frame clones alone and lacks a portion of them. This repertoire shows 100,000 to 150,000 clones, roughly nine tenths found once; its top ten account for about 3.7%. Sequencing used PBMCs. The receptors shown here come from a man aged 30 to 45 in good health and CMV-seronegative.

CDR3 DNA sequence: TGTGCCAGTAGTATAGATAGCGGCAGGTATTACTATGGCTACACCTTC. Translation: CASSIDSGRYYYGYTF. The chain is built from TRBV19 and TRBJ1-2; the D is unclear. CDR3 length: 16 residues. The germline V gene has CDR1 LNHDA and CDR2 SQIVND (reference sequence). The ends were cut back, 0 bases at V and 3 bases at J, with 14 bases in the middle.

Here the CDR3 reads CASSKAGTGAYQETQYF. In DNA, the CDR3 is TGTGCCAGCAGCAAAGCCGGGACAGGGGCCTACCAAGAGACCCAGTACTTC. The V call is TRBV21-1, the J call TRBJ2-5; TRBD1, the D gene given by the table, was not confirmed from the DNA. TRBV21-1 is flagged as a pseudogene. This CDR3 is built from 17 residues.

The chain uses TRBV14 and TRBJ2-2, with TRBD2 matching 9 bases. The CDR3 consists of 16 residues. The germline gives CDR1 SGHDN, CDR2 FVKESK. J was trimmed by 5 bases and V by 3 bases; bases with no gene match: 7. CDR3 residues: CASSHGTSRGTGELFF. The CDR3 nucleotides are TGTGCCAGCAGCCATGGGACTAGCAGGGGGACCGGGGAGCTGTTTTTT.

This sequence joins TRBV6-5 and TRBJ2-2; D is ambiguous. The CDR3 is 14 residues long. Germline V gene lookup returns CDR1 MNHEY and CDR2 SVGAGI. V shed 3 bases and J shed 7 bases, with 12 bases lying between them. Written as DNA, the CDR3 is TGTGCCAGCAGTTATCTCCGGGTCGGCGGGGAGCTGTTTTTT. The encoded protein is CASSYLRVGGELFF.

This rearrangement joins TRBV27 to TRBJ2-7; a weak D match, TRBD2 (5 bases). CDR1 is MNHEY and CDR2 is SMNVEV in the germline V gene (reference sequence). Trimming left V 5 bases short and J 5 bases short, with 19 bases between. There are 15 residues in the CDR3. As DNA, the CDR3 is TGTGCCAGCAGTCGAATATTGGATCGGGGTGACGAGCAGTACTTC. Its protein is CASSRILDRGDEQYF.

The V and J genes are TRBV5-1 and TRBJ2-7, with 7 bases identical to TRBD1. V lost 5 bases to trimming and J lost 2 bases; unmatched junction nucleotides: 10. The germline gives CDR1 SGHRS, CDR2 YFSETQ. The CDR3 totals 15 residues. CDR3 in amino acids: CASRYGTASTYEQYF. The CDR3, as DNA: TGCGCCAGCAGATACGGGACAGCGAGCACCTACGAGCAGTACTTC. The whole variable domain, filled in from reference TRBV5-1 and TRBJ2-7, reads KAGVTQTPRYLIKTRGQQVTLSCSPISGHRSVSWYQQTPGQGLQFLFEYFSETQRNKGNFPGRFSGRQFSNSRSEMNVSTLELGDSALYLCASRYGTASTYEQYFGPGTRLTVT.

For this clone: At one end, the junction sequence differs from germline, possibly due to a read error. The V and J genes are TRBV9 and TRBJ1-5, with no clear D. The CDR3 contains 11 residues. Germline V gene data show CDR1 as SGDLS and CDR2 as YYNGEE. CDR3 DNA: TGTGCCAGCAGCGACCCGGTCCAATGTAATTTT. Translation gives CASSDPVQCNF.

V and J are TRBV19 and TRBJ2-5, with D perhaps TRBD1 (7 bases). Germline V gene sequence: CDR1 LNHDA, CDR2 SQIVND (reference sequence). The CDR3 sequence is 15 residues long. V shed 4 bases and J shed 2 bases, with 14 bases lying between them. The CDR3 loop reads CASSRTGGHQETQYF. The CDR3 nucleotides are TGTGCCAGTAGTAGGACAGGAGGGCATCAAGAGACCCAGTACTTC.

The chain has TRBV13 and TRBJ2-1, with 9 bases that match TRBD1. Per the germline V gene, CDR1 is PRHDT and CDR2 is FYEKMQ (reference sequence). This CDR3 comprises 18 residues. The V segment lost 5 bases and the J segment 4 bases; nucleotides outside the gene matches: 15. CDR3 DNA: TGTGCCAGCAGCCCAGCCGGGACAGGGAGCCTCCGTTACAATGAGCAGTTCTTC. Translation gives CASSPAGTGSLRYNEQFF.

The V gene is TRBV27, the J gene TRBJ1-2; no clear D. The CDR3 runs to 13 residues. Germline assignment: CDR1 MNHEY and CDR2 SMNVEV (reference sequence). The germline V and J ends were trimmed by 5 bases and 2 bases, with 9 bases remaining between them. The CDR3 loop reads CASSPGGNYGYTF. The DNA of the CDR3 is TGTGCCAGCAGTCCAGGAGGGAACTATGGCTACACCTTC.

This clone has a single count. V gene TRBV4-3 combines with J gene TRBJ2-7; D ambiguous. The V and J ends lost 3 bases and 2 bases respectively, with 8 bases between them. The CDR3 contains 13 residues. Germline V CDR1 and CDR2: LGHNA, YSLEER. CDR3: CASSQNLAYEQYF. Written as DNA, the CDR3 is TGCGCCAGCAGCCAGAACTTAGCCTACGAGCAGTACTTC.

V gene TRBV7-9 combines with J gene TRBJ1-2; the D gene is possibly TRBD1 (6 bases). Germline CDR1 and CDR2: SEHNR and FQNEAQ (reference sequence). This CDR3 region has 14 residues. The V and J ends lost 4 bases and 2 bases respectively, with 11 bases between them. CDR3 bases: TGTGCCAGCAGCTCGGGACAACTCAACTATGGCTACACCTTC. Amino acid sequence: CASSSGQLNYGYTF. Using reference TRBV7-9 and TRBJ1-2 for the parts outside the CDR3, the full variable domain is DTGVSQNPRHKITKRGQNVTFRCDPISEHNRLYWYRQTLGQGPEFLTYFQNEAQLEKSRLLSDRFSAERPKGSFSTLEIQRTEQGDSAMYLCASSSGQLNYGYTFGSGTRLTVV.

The V and J genes are TRBV7-8 and TRBJ2-3; D perhaps matches TRBD1 (6 bases). CDR3 length: 16 residues. Germline assignment: CDR1 SGHVS and CDR2 FQNEAQ. V gave up 4 bases and J gave up 2 bases, with 16 bases separating them. The CDR3 region is CASSYRDTLPTDTQYF. CDR3 nucleotides: TGTGCCAGCAGCTACCGGGACACCCTACCCACAGATACGCAGTATTTT.

V is TRBV19 and J is TRBJ1-2, with 9 bases aligning to TRBD1. Trimming removed 5 bases from V and 0 bases from J; junction bases left unmatched: 4. CDR1 is LNHDA, CDR2 SQIVND, per germline (reference sequence). The CDR3 has 15 residues. The CDR3 bases are TGTGCCAGTAGTGAACAGGGGGCTCCTAACTATGGCTACACCTTC. Protein product: CASSEQGAPNYGYTF. The full variable domain, in which reference TRBV19 and TRBJ1-2 provide the parts outside the CDR3, is DGGITQSPKYLFRKEGQNVTLSCEQNLNHDAMYWYRQDPGQGLRLIYYSQIVNDFQKGDIAEGYSVSREKKESFPLTVTSAQKNPTAFYLCASSEQGAPNYGYTFGSGTRLTVV.

The DNA of the CDR3 is TGTGCCAGCAGGGACGGACCGGACAGCCAAGAGACCCAGTACTTC. Translating gives CASRDGPDSQETQYF. The chain combines TRBV2 with TRBJ2-5; TRBD1 might be the D (6 bases). Trimming took 6 bases from V and 1 from J, leaving 15 bases between them. The CDR3 has 15 residues. Germline V gene lookup returns CDR1 SNHLY and CDR2 FYNNEI.

V gene TRBV6-1 combines with J gene TRBJ1-5; the D gene is possibly TRBD1 (6 bases). This CDR3 contains 17 residues. V was shortened by 4 bases and J by 0 bases, with 16 bases between the two germline ends. CDR1 is MNHNS, CDR2 SASEGT, per germline. The CDR3 nucleotides read TGTGCCAGCAGTGGGGTATTCGGCAGGGGTAGCAATCAGCCCCAGCATTTT. It yields the protein CASSGVFGRGSNQPQHF.

The chain joins TRBV9 to TRBJ2-5; 7 nucleotides line up with TRBD1. There are 14 residues in the CDR3. The V gene's germline CDR1 is SGDLS and CDR2 YYNGEE. V dropped 4 bases and J dropped 4; count of bases not matched to a gene: 7. CDR3 protein: CASSPQGILETQYF. The CDR3 DNA follows: TGTGCCAGCAGCCCACAGGGGATCCTAGAGACCCAGTACTTC.

This rearrangement joins TRBV6-1 to TRBJ2-3, with 7 bases identical to TRBD2. Germline trimming cut 3 bases from V and 0 bases from J; bases unmatched to any gene: 9. CDR3 size: 17 residues. From germline, CDR1 is MNHNS and CDR2 SASEGT. The CDR3, as DNA: TGTGCCAGCAGTGACCTCTACGGGCGGGAGAGCACAGATACGCAGTATTTT. It codes for CASSDLYGRESTDTQYF.

The chain uses TRBV4-1 and TRBJ2-7; maybe TRBD2 (7 bases). The CDR3 extends over 16 amino acids. V dropped 0 bases and J dropped 5 bases, with 17 bases sitting between them. Germline lookup yields CDR1 MGHRA and CDR2 YSYEKL. CDR3 sequence (DNA): TGCGCCAGCAGCCAAGAGGAACGGGGGGCTTTCGACGAGCAGTACTTC. Protein: CASSQEERGAFDEQYF.

The chain recombines TRBV4-1 with TRBJ2-5, with 10 bases matching TRBD2. J lost 9 bases, V lost 3 bases, and 10 bases had no gene match. From germline, CDR1 is MGHRA and CDR2 YSYEKL. This CDR3 is built from 15 residues. CDR3 coding DNA: TGCGCCAGCAGCCAGGACAGCGGGGGGGCCGGTTCCCAGTACTTC. As protein: CASSQDSGGAGSQYF.

The sample holds a few counts of this clone. The chain links TRBV9 to TRBJ1-6, with no clear D. Germline V gene sequence: CDR1 SGDLS, CDR2 YYNGEE. This CDR3 is 16 amino acids long. V lost 4 bases and J lost 3, with 14 bases in between. The CDR3, as DNA: TGTGCCAGCAGCCTCTCGACGGCGGGCTATAATTCACCCCTCCACTTT. This gives the protein CASSLSTAGYNSPLHF.

The chain carries TRBV6-5 and TRBJ1-1; D not certain. Germline CDR1 and CDR2: MNHEY and SVGAGI. CDR3 size: 14 residues. The V gene lost 0 bases and the J gene lost 4 bases, with 9 bases spanning the gap. CDR3 bases: TGTGCCAGCAGTTACTCTCGTCGGTCCACTGAAGCTTTCTTT. Translation: CASSYSRRSTEAFF.

The CDR3 DNA follows: TGTGCCAGCAGCCCGGGGGTCACTGAAGCTTTCTTT. Encoded protein: CASSPGVTEAFF. The rearrangement joins TRBV7-9 to TRBJ1-1; a possible D gene is TRBD1 (5 bases). Per the germline V gene, CDR1 is SEHNR and CDR2 is FQNEAQ (reference sequence). The CDR3 sequence is 12 residues long. V was cut by 5 bases and J by 4 bases, with 8 bases left in between.

The chain has TRBV25-1 and TRBJ2-2, with D perhaps matching TRBD2 (5 bases). V gave up 7 bases and J gave up 8 bases, with 17 bases separating them. The length of the CDR3 is 14 residues. Germline V gives CDR1 MGHDK, CDR2 SYGVNS. The CDR3 here is CASIRSGMEGELFF. In DNA, the CDR3 is TGTGCCAGCATCCGATCGGGGATGGAGGGGGAGCTGTTTTTT.